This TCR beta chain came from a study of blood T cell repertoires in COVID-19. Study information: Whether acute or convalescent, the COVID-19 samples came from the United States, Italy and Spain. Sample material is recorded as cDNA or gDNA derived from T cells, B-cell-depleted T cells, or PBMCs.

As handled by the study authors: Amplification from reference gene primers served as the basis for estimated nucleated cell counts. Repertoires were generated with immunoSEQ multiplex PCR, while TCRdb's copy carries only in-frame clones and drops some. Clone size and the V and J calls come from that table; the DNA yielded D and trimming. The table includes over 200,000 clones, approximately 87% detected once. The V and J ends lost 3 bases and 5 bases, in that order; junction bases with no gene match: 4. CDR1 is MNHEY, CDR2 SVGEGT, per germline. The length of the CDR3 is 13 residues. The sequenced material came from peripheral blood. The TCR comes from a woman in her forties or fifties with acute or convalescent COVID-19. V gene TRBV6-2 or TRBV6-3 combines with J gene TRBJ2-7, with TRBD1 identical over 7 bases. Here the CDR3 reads CASSYGQVHEQYF. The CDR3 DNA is TGTGCCAGCAGTTATGGACAGGTCCACGAGCAGTACTTC.